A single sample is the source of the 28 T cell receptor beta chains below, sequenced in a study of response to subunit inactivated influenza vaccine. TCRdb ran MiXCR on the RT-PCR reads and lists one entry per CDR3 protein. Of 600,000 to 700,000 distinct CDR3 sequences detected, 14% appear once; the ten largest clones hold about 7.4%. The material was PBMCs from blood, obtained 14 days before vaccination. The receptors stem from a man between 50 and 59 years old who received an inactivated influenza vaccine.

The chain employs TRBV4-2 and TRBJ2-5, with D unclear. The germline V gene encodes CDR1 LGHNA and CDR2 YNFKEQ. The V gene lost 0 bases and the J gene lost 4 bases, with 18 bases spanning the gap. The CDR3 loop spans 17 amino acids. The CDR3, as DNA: TGTGCCAGCAGCCAAGAAGGCACGAGAGGCGGTGGAGAGACCCAGTACTTC. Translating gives CASSQEGTRGGGETQYF.

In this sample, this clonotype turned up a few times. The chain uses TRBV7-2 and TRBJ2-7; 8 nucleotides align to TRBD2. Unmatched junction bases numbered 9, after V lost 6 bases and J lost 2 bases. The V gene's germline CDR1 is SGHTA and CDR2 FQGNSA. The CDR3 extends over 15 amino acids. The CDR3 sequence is CASRKTGGDTYEQYF. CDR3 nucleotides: TGTGCCAGCAGGAAAACGGGAGGGGACACCTACGAGCAGTACTTC.

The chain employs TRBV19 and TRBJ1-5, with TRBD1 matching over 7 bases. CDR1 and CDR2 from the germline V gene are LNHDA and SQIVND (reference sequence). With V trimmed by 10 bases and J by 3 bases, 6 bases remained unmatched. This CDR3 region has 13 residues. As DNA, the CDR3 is TGTGCCACTACGACAGGGTTCAATCAGCCCCAGCATTTT. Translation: CATTTGFNQPQHF.

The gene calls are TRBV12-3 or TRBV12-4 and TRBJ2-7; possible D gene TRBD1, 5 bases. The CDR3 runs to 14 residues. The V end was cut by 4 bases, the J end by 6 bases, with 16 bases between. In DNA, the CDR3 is TGTGCCAGCAGTTCCCAATGGGGCCCATCCGAGCAGTACTTC. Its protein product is CASSSQWGPSEQYF.

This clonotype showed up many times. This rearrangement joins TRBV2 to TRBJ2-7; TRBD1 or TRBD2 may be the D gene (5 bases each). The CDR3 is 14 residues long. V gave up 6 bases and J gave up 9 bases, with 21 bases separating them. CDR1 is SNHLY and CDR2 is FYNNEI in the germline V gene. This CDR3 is CASSPLLGDGGQYF. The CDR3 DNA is TGTGCCAGCAGCCCCTTGTTGGGGGACGGAGGGCAGTACTTC.

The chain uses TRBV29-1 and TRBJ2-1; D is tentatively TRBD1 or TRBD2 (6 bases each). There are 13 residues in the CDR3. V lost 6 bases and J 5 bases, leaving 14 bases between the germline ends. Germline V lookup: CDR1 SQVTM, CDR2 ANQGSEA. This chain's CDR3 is CSVRGGGHNEQFF. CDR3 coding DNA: TGCAGCGTCCGCGGTGGGGGGCACAATGAGCAGTTCTTC.

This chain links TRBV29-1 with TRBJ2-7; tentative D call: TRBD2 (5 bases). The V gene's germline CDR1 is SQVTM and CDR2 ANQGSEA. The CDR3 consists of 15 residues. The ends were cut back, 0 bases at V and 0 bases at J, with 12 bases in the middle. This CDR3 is CSVEERSGSSYEQYF. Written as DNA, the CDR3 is TGCAGCGTTGAAGAGAGGAGTGGGAGCTCCTACGAGCAGTACTTC.

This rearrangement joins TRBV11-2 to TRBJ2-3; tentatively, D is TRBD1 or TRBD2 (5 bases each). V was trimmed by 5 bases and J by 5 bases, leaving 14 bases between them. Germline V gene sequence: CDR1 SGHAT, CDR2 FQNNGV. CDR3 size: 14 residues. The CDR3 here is CASSRVGVGDTQYF. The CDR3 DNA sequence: TGTGCCAGCAGCCGTGTGGGGGTAGGAGATACGCAGTATTTT.

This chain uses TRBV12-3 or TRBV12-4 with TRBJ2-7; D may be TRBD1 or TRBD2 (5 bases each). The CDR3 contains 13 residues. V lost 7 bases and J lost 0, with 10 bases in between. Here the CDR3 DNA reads TGTGCCAGCAAAGGGACGAGCTCCTACGAGCAGTACTTC. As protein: CASKGTSSYEQYF.

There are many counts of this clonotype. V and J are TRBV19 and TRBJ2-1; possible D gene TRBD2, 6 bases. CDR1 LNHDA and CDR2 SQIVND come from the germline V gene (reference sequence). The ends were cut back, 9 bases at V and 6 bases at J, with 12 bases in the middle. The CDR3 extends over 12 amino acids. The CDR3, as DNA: TGTGCCAGCAGCATCGGGGGCAATGAGCAGTTCTTC. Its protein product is CASSIGGNEQFF.

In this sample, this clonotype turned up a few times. In DNA form, the CDR3 reads TGTGCCAGCAGTTCATTCTTAGCGGGGGGGCTGGATGAGCAGTTCTTC. Amino acids: CASSSFLAGGLDEQFF. This chain joins TRBV27 and TRBJ2-1, with 11 bases aligning to TRBD2. The germline gives CDR1 MNHEY, CDR2 SMNVEV (reference sequence). V was pared by 4 bases and J by 8 bases, with 10 bases of the junction left unmatched. The CDR3 sequence is 16 residues long.

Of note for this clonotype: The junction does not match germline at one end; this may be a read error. The CDR3 nucleotides are TGTGCCACCGGCAGGGTGGGGGGGCCCAATGAGCAGTTCTTC. Translation: CATGRVGGPNEQFF. The genes are TRBV15 and TRBJ2-1; possible D gene TRBD2, 7 bases. The CDR3 has 14 residues. The germline V gene encodes CDR1 LNHNV and CDR2 YYDKDF (reference sequence).

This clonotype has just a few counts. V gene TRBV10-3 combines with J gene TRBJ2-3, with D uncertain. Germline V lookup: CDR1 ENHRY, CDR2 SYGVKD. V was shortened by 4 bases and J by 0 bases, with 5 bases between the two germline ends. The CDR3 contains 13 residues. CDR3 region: CAISGDSTDTQYF. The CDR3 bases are TGTGCCATCAGTGGAGACAGCACAGATACGCAGTATTTT.

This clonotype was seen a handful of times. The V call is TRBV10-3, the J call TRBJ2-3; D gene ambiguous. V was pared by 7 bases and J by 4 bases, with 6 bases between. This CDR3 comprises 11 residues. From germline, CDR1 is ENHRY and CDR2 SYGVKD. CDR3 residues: CAIKGADTQYF. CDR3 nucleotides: TGTGCCATCAAGGGTGCAGATACGCAGTATTTT.

CDR3: CASSQKLGPRLFF. For the CDR3, the DNA is TGCGCCAGCAGTCAAAAATTAGGTCCGCGACTGTTTTTT. The chain joins TRBV23-1 to TRBJ1-4, with unresolved D. TRBV23-1 is flagged as an ORF with uncertain function. The CDR3 contains 13 residues. V was cut by 2 bases and J by 13 bases, with 14 bases left in between.

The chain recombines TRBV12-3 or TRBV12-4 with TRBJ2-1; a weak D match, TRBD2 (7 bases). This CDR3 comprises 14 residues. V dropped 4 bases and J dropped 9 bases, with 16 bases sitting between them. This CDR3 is CASSSRGGRVEQFF. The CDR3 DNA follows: TGTGCCAGCAGTTCGAGGGGGGGCCGGGTTGAGCAGTTCTTC.

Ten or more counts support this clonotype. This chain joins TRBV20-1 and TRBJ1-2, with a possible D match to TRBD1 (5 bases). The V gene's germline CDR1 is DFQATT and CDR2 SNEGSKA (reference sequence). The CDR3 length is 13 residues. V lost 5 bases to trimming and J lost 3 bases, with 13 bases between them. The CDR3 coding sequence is TGCAGTGCTGACGTGGGAGGGGACTATGGCTACACCTTC. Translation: CSADVGGDYGYTF.

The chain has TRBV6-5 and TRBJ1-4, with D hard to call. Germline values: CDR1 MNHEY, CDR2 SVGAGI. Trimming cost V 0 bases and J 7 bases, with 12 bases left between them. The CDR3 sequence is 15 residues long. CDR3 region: CASSYSTARSEKLFF. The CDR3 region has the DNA TGTGCCAGCAGTTACTCTACAGCTCGGAGTGAAAAACTGTTTTTT.

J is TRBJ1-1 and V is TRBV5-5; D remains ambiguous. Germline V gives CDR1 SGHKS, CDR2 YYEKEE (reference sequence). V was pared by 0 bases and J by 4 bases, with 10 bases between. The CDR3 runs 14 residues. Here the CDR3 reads CASSLAVVSTEAFF. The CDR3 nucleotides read TGTGCCAGCAGCTTGGCCGTGGTGAGCACTGAAGCTTTCTTT.

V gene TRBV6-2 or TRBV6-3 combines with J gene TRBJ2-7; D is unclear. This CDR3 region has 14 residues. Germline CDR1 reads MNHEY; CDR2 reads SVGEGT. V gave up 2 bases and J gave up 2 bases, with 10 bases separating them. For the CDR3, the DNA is TGTGCCAGCAGTTACGAGGCAGAGACCTACGAGCAGTACTTC. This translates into CASSYEAETYEQYF.

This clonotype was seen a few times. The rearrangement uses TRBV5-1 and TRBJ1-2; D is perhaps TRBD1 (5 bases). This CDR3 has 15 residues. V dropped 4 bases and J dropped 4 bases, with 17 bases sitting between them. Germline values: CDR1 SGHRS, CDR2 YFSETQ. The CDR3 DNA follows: TGCGCCAGCAGCCCCCGGGACTTCGGGCTCTATGGCTACACCTTC. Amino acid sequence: CASSPRDFGLYGYTF.

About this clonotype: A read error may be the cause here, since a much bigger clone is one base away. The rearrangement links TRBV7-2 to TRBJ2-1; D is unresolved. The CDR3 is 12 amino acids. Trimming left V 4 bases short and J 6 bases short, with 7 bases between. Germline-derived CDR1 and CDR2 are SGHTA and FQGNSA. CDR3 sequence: CASSSFANEQFF. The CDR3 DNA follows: TGTGCCAGCAGCTCCTTTGCCAATGAGCAGTTCTTC.

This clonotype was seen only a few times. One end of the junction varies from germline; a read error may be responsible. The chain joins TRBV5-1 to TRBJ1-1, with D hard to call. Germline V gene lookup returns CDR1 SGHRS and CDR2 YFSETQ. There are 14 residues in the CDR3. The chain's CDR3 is CASSLGSGNAEAFF. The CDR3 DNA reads TGCGCCAGCAGCTTGGGTTCTGGGAACGCTGAAGCTTTCTTT. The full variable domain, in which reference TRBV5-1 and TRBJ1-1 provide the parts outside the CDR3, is KAGVTQTPRYLIKTRGQQVTLSCSPISGHRSVSWYQQTPGQGLQFLFEYFSETQRNKGNFPGRFSGRQFSNSRSEMNVSTLELGDSALYLCASSLGSGNAEAFFGQGTRLTVV.

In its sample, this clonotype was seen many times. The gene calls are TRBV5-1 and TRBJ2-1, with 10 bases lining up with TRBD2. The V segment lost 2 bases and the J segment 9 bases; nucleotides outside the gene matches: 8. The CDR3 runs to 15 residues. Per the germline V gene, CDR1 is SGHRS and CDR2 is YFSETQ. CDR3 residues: CASSFLAGDVGEQFF. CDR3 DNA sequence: TGCGCCAGCAGCTTCCTAGCGGGGGATGTGGGTGAGCAGTTCTTC.

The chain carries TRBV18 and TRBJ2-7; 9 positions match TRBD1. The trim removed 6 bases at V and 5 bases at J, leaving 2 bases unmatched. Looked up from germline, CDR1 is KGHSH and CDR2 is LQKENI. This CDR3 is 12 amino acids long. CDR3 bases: TGTGCCAGCTCGGGGACAGGGAACGAGCAGTACTTC. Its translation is CASSGTGNEQYF.

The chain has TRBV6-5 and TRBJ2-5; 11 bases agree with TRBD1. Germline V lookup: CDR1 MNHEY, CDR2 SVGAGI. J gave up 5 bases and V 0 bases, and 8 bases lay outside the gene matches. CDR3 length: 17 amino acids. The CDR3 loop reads CASSYSWTGGAGETQYF. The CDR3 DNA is TGTGCCAGCAGTTACTCCTGGACAGGGGGCGCGGGGGAGACCCAGTACTTC.

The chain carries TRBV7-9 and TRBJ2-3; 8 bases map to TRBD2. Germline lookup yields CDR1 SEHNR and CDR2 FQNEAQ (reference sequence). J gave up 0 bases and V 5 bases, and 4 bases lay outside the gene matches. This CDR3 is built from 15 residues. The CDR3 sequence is CASSMTSESTDTQYF. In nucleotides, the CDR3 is TGTGCCAGCAGCATGACTAGCGAGAGCACAGATACGCAGTATTTT. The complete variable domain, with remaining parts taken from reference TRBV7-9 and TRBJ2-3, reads DTGVSQNPRHKITKRGQNVTFRCDPISEHNRLYWYRQTLGQGPEFLTYFQNEAQLEKSRLLSDRFSAERPKGSFSTLEIQRTEQGDSAMYLCASSMTSESTDTQYFGPGTRLTVL.

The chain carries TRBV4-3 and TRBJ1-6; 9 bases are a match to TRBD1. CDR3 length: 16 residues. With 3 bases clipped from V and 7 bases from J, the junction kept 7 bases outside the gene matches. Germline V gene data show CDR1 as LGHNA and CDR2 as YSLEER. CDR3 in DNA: TGCGCCAGCAGCCACCGACAGGGGGATCGGAATTCACCCCTCCACTTT. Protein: CASSHRQGDRNSPLHF.